This TCR beta chain stems from a study of post-analysis software for immune sequencing data. Unique molecular identifiers were present in the TCR beta cDNA libraries. TCRdb reprocessed the PCR reads via MiXCR and lists one record per CDR3 protein. The sample consists of 250,000 to 300,000 distinct CDR3 sequences, roughly a third of them appearing once. V was shortened by 6 bases and J by 6 bases, with 12 bases between the two germline ends. This CDR3 region has 13 residues. The germline CDR1 and CDR2 sequences are MNHEY and SMNVEV (reference sequence). General observations from the study: Four or five TRBV segments (TRBV5-6, TRBV5-1 and TRBV20-1 among them) occurred more frequently in patients than in controls.

This clonotype was detected only a few times. Its antigen is still unknown. The sequenced sample consisted of blood. This TCR was recovered from a girl aged 5-17 years with multiple sclerosis. This sequence joins TRBV27 and TRBJ2-4, with D possibly matching TRBD1 (6 bases). This chain's CDR3 is CASSYQGGNIQYF. For the CDR3, the DNA is TGTGCCAGCAGCTACCAAGGGGGAAACATTCAGTACTTC.